This TCR beta chain was obtained from a study of T-cell reconstitution after alpha-beta-depleted transplantation in children (TCRdb year 2016). At the level of the whole study: T-cell immune reconstitution after TCRalphabeta/CD19-depleted allogeneic hematopoietic cell transplantation in children was quantitatively tracked in the study by means of TCR repertoire profiling.

As for this clonotype: Which antigen it targets is not known. The record has no base qualities; no much larger clone is one base away.

CDR1 is given as SNHLY and CDR2 as FYNNEI, both from the germline V gene. CDR3 length: 13 amino acids, cysteine to phenylalanine. Only the CDR3 DNA stays, 39 bases, in frame from base 1. V is cut by 5 bases and J by 8 bases, and the space between the germline ends is 13 bases. What the authors observed across the whole study: Over subsequent months, a decline in hyperexpanded clone frequencies was noted, and after one year, T-cell counts and TCRbeta diversity were mostly ascribed to newly produced T cells. About two months after transplant, the apparently early recovery of alphabetaT-cell counts reportedly depended on just several hundred clones that had expanded rapidly and came from non-depleted graft cells. In some patients, the high TCRbeta diversity seen at day 60 was put down to recipient T cells and intrathymic progenitors that had survived conditioning.

The treatment or condition tag for this specimen amounts to: allogeneic hematopoietic cell transplantation with graft depleted of TCRalphabeta T cells and CD19 B cells. The children who served as transplant recipients had been given grafts of TCRalphabeta/CD19-depleted allogeneic hematopoietic cells. Library preparation used PCR. For sequencing, an Illumina HiSeq 2500 was employed. Molecular barcoding was employed in the preparation of TCR libraries, with unique molecular identifiers being used to normalize TCRbeta repertoire quantification. TCRdb handled the public reads itself, with Q25 trimming in fastp and clone calling in MiXCR, and kept productive beta chains. Each CDR3 protein appears once, grouped with its most common genes and DNA. The sample has 750,000 to 950,000 distinct CDR3 sequences on record, roughly 15% of them singletons. About 5% of the sample rests with the top ten.

Recombination joined TRBV2 with TRBJ2-1; matching of 5 bases hints at TRBD1 as the D gene. The source material was PBMCs, mostly from graft donor cells, sampled 360 days after TCRalphabeta/CD19-depleted stem cell transplant. This TCR was sampled from a male patient younger than 18 who had a stem cell transplant for acute lymphoblastic leukemia, so the T cells may come from the graft donor. The CDR3 region reads CASSKETGHEQFF. The DNA sequence is TGTGCCAGCAGTAAAGAAACAGGACATGAGCAGTTCTTC.